This entry lists 24 T cell receptor beta chains sequenced from one sample in a study of beta chain features in type 1 diabetes. The study's findings and limits: Shortening that was moderate but significant affected the TCRB CDR3s of Type 1 diabetes patients in all four CD4+ subsets.

Every isolated RNA sample was fully reverse transcribed, so sequencing captured expressed TCRB transcripts. Generated by immunoSEQ multiplex PCR, the TCRdb table keeps only in-frame clones and is missing some. The profile shows about 650,000 clones, 12% of them singletons. Antigen specificity for these receptors is unknown. The sequencing sample was made of naive CD4+ T cells from blood. The source of these receptors is a young man with type 1 diabetes.

This chain joins TRBV7-2 and TRBJ2-2; D uncertain. Trimming pared 2 bases from V and 7 bases from J, leaving 2 bases between. Germline CDR1 is SGHTA and CDR2 is FQGNSA. This CDR3 spans 11 amino acids. The chain's CDR3 is CASSLYGELFF. The CDR3 coding sequence is TGTGCCAGCAGCTTATACGGGGAGCTGTTTTTT.

Note on this clone: Other DNA sequences in the sample encode the same CDR3. This chain joins TRBV9 and TRBJ1-4; the match to TRBD1 covers 9 bases. J gave up 8 bases and V 0 bases, and 5 bases lay outside the gene matches. The CDR3 loop spans 15 amino acids. Germline V gene data show CDR1 as SGDLS and CDR2 as YYNGEE. This CDR3 is CASSVGGTGNEKLFF. The DNA for the CDR3 is TGTGCCAGCAGCGTAGGGGGGACAGGGAACGAAAAACTGTTTTTT. The whole variable domain, remainder taken from reference TRBV9 and TRBJ1-4, is DSGVTQTPKHLITATGQRVTLRCSPRSGDLSVYWYQQSLDQGLQFLIQYYNGEERAKGNILERFSAQQFPDLHSELNLSSLELGDSALYFCASSVGGTGNEKLFFGSGTQLSVL.

The gene calls are TRBV9 and TRBJ2-7; TRBD1 matches at 9 bases. The CDR3 has 15 amino acids. Germline-derived CDR1 and CDR2 are SGDLS and YYNGEE. V lost 2 bases, J lost 2 bases, and 5 bases stayed unmatched. The CDR3 nucleotides read TGTGCCAGCAGCGTCGGACAGGGGATAACCTACGAGCAGTACTTC. Translation: CASSVGQGITYEQYF.

This clone has a handful of counts. This sequence joins TRBV9 and TRBJ2-1; TRBD2 matches 15 bases. Per germline, CDR1 SGDLS and CDR2 YYNGEE. This CDR3 spans 16 amino acids. Unmatched junction bases numbered 7, after V lost 4 bases and J lost 8 bases. The CDR3: CASSSRTSGGADEQFF. The CDR3, as DNA: TGTGCCAGCAGCTCACGGACTAGCGGGGGGGCCGATGAGCAGTTCTTC.

This clone was seen a few times. The V call is TRBV7-2, the J call TRBJ2-6; no firm D call. CDR3 length equals 18 residues. Per the germline V gene, CDR1 is SGHTA and CDR2 is FQGNSA. V dropped 1 base and J dropped 0 bases, with 13 bases sitting between them. The CDR3 loop is CASSLGPGISSGANVLTF. The CDR3 coding sequence is TGTGCCAGCAGCTTAGGGCCGGGTATCAGCTCTGGGGCCAACGTCCTGACTTTC.

The table lists this clone with a few counts. V and J are TRBV6-5 and TRBJ2-7, with D perhaps matching TRBD1 (6 bases). CDR1 is MNHEY, CDR2 SVGAGI, per germline. The CDR3 consists of 13 residues. Trimming took off 5 bases at V and 3 bases at J, with 11 bases between the two ends. The CDR3 spells CASSRQDNYEQYF. In DNA, the CDR3 is TGTGCCAGCAGTAGACAGGACAACTACGAGCAGTACTTC.

This clone turned up a few times. The V call is TRBV5-1, the J call TRBJ2-2; the D gene is possibly TRBD1 (5 bases). Trimming cost V 1 base and J 5 bases, with 15 bases left between them. The CDR3 runs to 16 residues. The germline V gene encodes CDR1 SGHRS and CDR2 YFSETQ. The DNA for the CDR3 is TGCGCCAGCAGCTTGTCCGGCAGGGCAGAAACCGGGGAGCTGTTTTTT. Translating gives CASSLSGRAETGELFF.

This clone was recorded a few times. This chain links TRBV4-3 with TRBJ1-1; unclear D gene. The CDR3 runs 19 residues. V gave up 0 bases and J gave up 7 bases, with 27 bases separating them. The V gene's germline CDR1 is LGHNA and CDR2 YSLEER. The CDR3 coding sequence is TGCGCCAGCAGCCAAGATTCTTCGGGGATACCGGCCGGCACTGGTGAAGCTTTCTTT. Residues: CASSQDSSGIPAGTGEAFF.

This clone was picked up a small number of times. V and J are TRBV18 and TRBJ2-3, with 7 bases that match TRBD2. The CDR3 loop spans 13 amino acids. In germline, CDR1 is KGHSH, CDR2 LQKENI. V shed 2 bases and J 6 bases; nucleotides not matched to a gene: 2. CDR3 nucleotide sequence: TGTGCCAGCTCACCAGGAGCGGGGGATACGCAGTATTTT. Its protein product is CASSPGAGDTQYF. The full variable domain, completed using reference TRBV18 and TRBJ2-3, is NAGVMQNPRHLVRRRGQEARLRCSPMKGHSHVYWYRQLPEEGLKFMVYLQKENIIDESGMPKERFSAEFPKEGPSILRIQQVVRGDSAAYFCASSPGAGDTQYFGPGTRLTVL.

The rearrangement links TRBV7-2 to TRBJ1-2; 7 bases align to TRBD1. V lost 5 bases, J lost 3 bases, and 6 bases stayed unmatched. Germline-derived CDR1 and CDR2 are SGHTA and FQGNSA. This CDR3 has 14 amino acids. CDR3 coding DNA: TGTGCCAGCAGCAGAAAAACAGGGGACTATGGCTACACCTTC. Translated: CASSRKTGDYGYTF.

This clone was observed a handful of times. This same CDR3 is encoded by further DNA sequences in the sample. This chain joins TRBV7-2 and TRBJ2-3; no clear D. Trimming cost V 5 bases and J 2 bases, with 5 bases left between them. Germline loops: CDR1 SGHTA, CDR2 FQGNSA. The CDR3 consists of 12 residues. This CDR3 reads CASSLDTDTQYF. The CDR3 DNA reads as TGTGCCAGCAGCCTAGACACAGATACGCAGTATTTT.

The V and J genes are TRBV9 and TRBJ2-5; D is possibly TRBD1 (5 bases). CDR1 SGDLS and CDR2 YYNGEE come from the germline V gene. The CDR3 runs to 15 residues. V was shortened by 3 bases and J by 2 bases, with 14 bases between the two germline ends. The CDR3 here is CASSERQTYQETQYF. In DNA form, the CDR3 reads TGTGCCAGCAGCGAGCGACAGACCTATCAAGAGACCCAGTACTTC.

This chain uses TRBV5-6 with TRBJ1-2; D unresolved. This CDR3 region has 15 residues. With 0 bases removed from V and 2 bases from J, the gap between germline ends came to 11 bases. Germline CDR1 is SGHDT and CDR2 is YYEEEE. For the CDR3, the DNA is TGTGCCAGCAGCTTGGGAGCCGGGCTAAACTATGGCTACACCTTC. Its protein is CASSLGAGLNYGYTF.

The J gene is TRBJ2-1, the V gene TRBV4-3; the match to TRBD1 covers 11 bases. V shed 0 bases, J shed 7 bases, and the junction held 11 bases outside the gene matches. The CDR3 runs 18 residues. Germline V gene data show CDR1 as LGHNA and CDR2 as YSLEER. CDR3 sequence reads: CASSQDRSRTGGLNEQFF. CDR3 DNA sequence: TGCGCCAGCAGCCAAGATCGTTCTCGGACAGGGGGCTTAAATGAGCAGTTCTTC.

This chain links TRBV15 with TRBJ1-6, with 8 bases lining up with TRBD1. The V and J ends lost 1 base and 6 bases, in that order; junction bases with no gene match: 5. CDR1 is LNHNV, CDR2 YYDKDF, per germline (reference sequence). The CDR3 runs to 16 residues. The CDR3 reads CATSRGQGLFNSPLHF. The CDR3 nucleotides are TGTGCCACCAGCAGAGGACAGGGGTTGTTTAATTCACCCCTCCACTTT.

This clone was seen a handful of times. J is TRBJ2-5 and V is TRBV10-3, with 7 positions matching TRBD1. From germline, CDR1 is ENHRY and CDR2 SYGVKD. V was clipped by 6 bases and J by 1 base; unmatched bases: 2. The CDR3 totals 13 residues. CDR3 region: CAIRRDSQETQYF. CDR3 nucleotides: TGTGCCATCAGGAGGGACAGCCAAGAGACCCAGTACTTC.

V and J are TRBV5-1 and TRBJ2-5, with TRBD1 matching over 7 bases. V dropped 4 bases and J dropped 4; count of bases not matched to a gene: 13. The CDR3 length is 16 residues. CDR1 and CDR2 from the germline V gene are SGHRS and YFSETQ. The CDR3 DNA reads as TGCGCCAGCAGCCCTTTAATACAGGGGTCAGGAGAGACCCAGTACTTC. Translated, it gives CASSPLIQGSGETQYF.

About this clone itself: At the DNA level, this CDR3 is encoded by other sequences in the same sample as well. The gene calls are TRBV18 and TRBJ1-6, with TRBD1 matching 9 bases. Unmatched junction bases numbered 2, after V lost 3 bases and J lost 5 bases. The CDR3 loop spans 15 amino acids. Germline V lookup: CDR1 KGHSH, CDR2 LQKENI. The CDR3 protein is CASSPGQGDNSPLHF. The CDR3 region has the DNA TGTGCCAGCTCACCGGGACAGGGAGATAATTCACCCCTCCACTTT.

In regard to this clone: Distinct nucleotide sequences in the sample also encode this CDR3. The rearrangement links TRBV18 to TRBJ2-5; a weak D match, TRBD2 (5 bases). In germline, CDR1 is KGHSH, CDR2 LQKENI. Trimming took 2 bases from V and 5 from J, leaving 9 bases between them. The CDR3 contains 13 residues. CDR3 bases: TGTGCCAGCTCACCAAGAGGAGGCGAGACCCAGTACTTC. Encoded protein: CASSPRGGETQYF.

V gene TRBV5-1 combines with J gene TRBJ2-5, with D perhaps TRBD1 (5 bases). This CDR3 has 13 residues. V was pared by 6 bases and J by 5 bases, with 14 bases between. The germline V gene has CDR1 SGHRS and CDR2 YFSETQ. CDR3: CASTPGSGETQYF. DNA for the CDR3: TGCGCCAGCACCCCAGGGTCGGGCGAGACCCAGTACTTC.

The chain carries TRBV6-6 and TRBJ2-3; D is possibly TRBD1 (6 bases). This CDR3 contains 16 residues. Germline CDR1 and CDR2: MNHNY and SVGAGI (reference sequence). Trimming removed 4 bases from V and 1 base from J, with 15 bases in between. Here the CDR3 reads CASSSQQGRGTDTQYF. Here the CDR3 DNA reads TGTGCCAGCAGTTCCCAACAGGGTCGGGGCACAGATACGCAGTATTTT.

This clone was picked up a small number of times. The chain employs TRBV7-9 and TRBJ1-5; D perhaps matches TRBD1 (6 bases). V lost 7 bases, J lost 4 bases, and 11 bases lay in between. Germline V gives CDR1 SEHNR, CDR2 FQNEAQ (reference sequence). CDR3 length equals 13 residues. CDR3 sequence reads: CASTTGRNQPQHF. Written as DNA, the CDR3 is TGTGCCAGCACCACAGGGAGGAATCAGCCCCAGCATTTT. The full variable domain, in which reference TRBV7-9 and TRBJ1-5 provide the parts outside the CDR3, is DTGVSQNPRHKITKRGQNVTFRCDPISEHNRLYWYRQTLGQGPEFLTYFQNEAQLEKSRLLSDRFSAERPKGSFSTLEIQRTEQGDSAMYLCASTTGRNQPQHFGDGTRLSIL.

This clone has more than one count but fewer than ten. The V and J genes are TRBV30 and TRBJ1-5; the D gene is possibly TRBD1 (6 bases). CDR3 size: 17 residues. Germline loops: CDR1 GTSNPN, CDR2 SVGIG (reference sequence). V lost 0 bases and J 6 bases, leaving 21 bases between the germline ends. CDR3 amino acids: CAWSVGGAADLGQPQHF. CDR3 nucleotide sequence: TGTGCCTGGAGTGTAGGGGGGGCGGCAGATTTAGGTCAGCCCCAGCATTTT.

This clone was detected a few times. This chain links TRBV4-2 with TRBJ2-1, with 8 positions matching TRBD2. With 1 base clipped from V and 4 bases from J, the junction kept 3 bases outside the gene matches. Germline CDR1 reads LGHNA; CDR2 reads YNFKEQ. The CDR3 totals 15 residues. CDR3 loop: CASSQGLATYNEQFF. The DNA of the CDR3 is TGTGCCAGCAGCCAAGGACTAGCGACTTACAATGAGCAGTTCTTC.